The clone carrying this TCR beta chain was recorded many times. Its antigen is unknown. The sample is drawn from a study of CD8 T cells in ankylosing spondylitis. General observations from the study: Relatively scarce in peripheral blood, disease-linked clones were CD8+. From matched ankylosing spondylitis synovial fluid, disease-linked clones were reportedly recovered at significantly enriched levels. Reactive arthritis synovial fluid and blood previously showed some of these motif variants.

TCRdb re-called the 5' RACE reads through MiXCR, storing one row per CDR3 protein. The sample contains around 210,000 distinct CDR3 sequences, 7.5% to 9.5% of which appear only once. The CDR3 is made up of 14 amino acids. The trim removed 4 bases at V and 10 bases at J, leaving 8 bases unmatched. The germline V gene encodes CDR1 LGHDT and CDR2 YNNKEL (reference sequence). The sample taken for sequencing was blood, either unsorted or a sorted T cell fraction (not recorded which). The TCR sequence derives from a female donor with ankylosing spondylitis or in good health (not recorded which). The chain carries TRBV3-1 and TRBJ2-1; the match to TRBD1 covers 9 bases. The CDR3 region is CASSPGQGTGEQFF. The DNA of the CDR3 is TGTGCCAGCAGCCCCGGACAGGGGACGGGGGAGCAGTTCTTC.